This T cell receptor (beta chain) was identified in a study of blood T cell repertoires in COVID-19 (dated by TCRdb to the early 2020s). General notes on the study: Samples covering the acute and convalescent phases of COVID-19 were provided by collaborators in the United States, Italy and Spain. The repertoires were released in a freely available public database intended as a resource for research on the immune response to SARS-CoV-2. Sample metadata almost always included a de-identified subject ID, COVID-19 status, age in years and sex. Samples were obtained from the ongoing ImmuneRACE study (first 160 participants) and from over 1,000 subjects provided by 6 global collaborators. Where HLA class I and class II types were available, the types were taken from metadata supplied by the sample provider, not from assay-based typing. The prospective study material was composed of cDNA or gDNA derived from T cells, B-cell-depleted T cells, or PBMCs. Subjects who had been exposed to COVID-19, were actively infected with it, or had recovered from it provided the deeply sampled blood TCRbeta repertoires that made up the dataset.

The cysteine opens and the phenylalanine closes a CDR3 of 19 amino acids. Only the CDR3 region is kept as DNA, spanning 57 bases read in frame from base 1. In the germline V gene (reference sequence), CDR1 corresponds to LGHDT and CDR2 to YNNKEL. Relative to germline, V is missing 3 bases and J is missing 0 bases, with 14 bases of the junction outside any gene match. What the work shows at the level of the full study, not this receptor alone: The quantity of clinical and demographic metadata differed by source and by participant and was supplied without curation.

A word on this clone: Its target antigen remains unknown. The record has no base qualities; no much larger clone is one base away.

Collaborating institutions collected whole blood in K2EDTA tubes following their own protocols. Collaborator samples were shipped for TCRbeta analysis as frozen whole blood, isolated PBMCs, or DNA extracted from either sample type. TCRbeta CDR3 regions were amplified from genomic DNA using the immunoSEQ Assay, a bias-controlled multiplex PCR. On the authors' methods: The number of nucleated cells in each sample was estimated from the amplification of reference gene primers within the assay. Sequence reads were collapsed and filtered to measure the absolute abundance of every unique TCRbeta CDR3 rearrangement. For each sample, productive Simpson clonality was calculated by taking the square root of Simpson's diversity index across productive rearrangements. TCRdb provides this immuneACCESS table in a form limited to in-frame rearrangements. Some clones are lacking; in checked studies, under half of them reflect an unresolved V gene, and why the rest are absent is not known. The V and J calls and clone size come from that table; D and trimming were worked out from the DNA. The sample yields roughly 130,000 clones; more than 75% were counted once. In total, the top ten clones hold about an eighth of the sample.

This clonotype was obtained from a man older than 75 with acute or convalescent COVID-19. Sequenced input: peripheral blood. The rearrangement combines TRBV3-1 (or the pseudogene TRBV3-2) with TRBJ1-5, with 7 junctional bases fitting TRBD1. The CDR3 amino acid sequence is: CASSHHHRGPIDSNQPQHF. The base sequence is TGTGCCAGCAGCCATCACCACAGGGGCCCGATCGATAGCAATCAGCCCCAGCATTTT.